This T cell receptor beta chain emerged from a study of cytomegalovirus exposure and HLA in healthy donors. CDR1 LGHNA and CDR2 YNFKEQ come from the germline V gene. CDR3 size: 16 residues. Trimming took 1 base from V and 4 from J, leaving 16 bases between them. With respect to this clone: Its target is not known.

The study, taken as a whole, reports: One cluster of highly shared sequence variants probably arose as a sequencing artifact. Information on immune exposure was restricted to one variable (CMV serostatus). According to reports, the classifier identified cytomegalovirus status with high specificity and sensitivity. A later analysis linked a missense DCLRE1C variant to TCR beta V- and J-gene trimming.

PCR used 60 Vbeta primers and 13 Jbeta primers. Repertoires were generated with immunoSEQ multiplex PCR, while TCRdb's copy carries only in-frame clones and drops some. The sample yields approximately 70,000 clones, about 77% seen once. The source is a man in his forties or fifties in good health and CMV-seronegative. Sequencing was performed on PBMCs. The rearrangement uses TRBV4-2 and TRBJ1-2; D not certain. The CDR3 nucleotides read TGTGCCAGCAGCCAAGTGGGGAGTTTTCGGGGCTATGGCTACACCTTC. Encoded protein: CASSQVGSFRGYGYTF.